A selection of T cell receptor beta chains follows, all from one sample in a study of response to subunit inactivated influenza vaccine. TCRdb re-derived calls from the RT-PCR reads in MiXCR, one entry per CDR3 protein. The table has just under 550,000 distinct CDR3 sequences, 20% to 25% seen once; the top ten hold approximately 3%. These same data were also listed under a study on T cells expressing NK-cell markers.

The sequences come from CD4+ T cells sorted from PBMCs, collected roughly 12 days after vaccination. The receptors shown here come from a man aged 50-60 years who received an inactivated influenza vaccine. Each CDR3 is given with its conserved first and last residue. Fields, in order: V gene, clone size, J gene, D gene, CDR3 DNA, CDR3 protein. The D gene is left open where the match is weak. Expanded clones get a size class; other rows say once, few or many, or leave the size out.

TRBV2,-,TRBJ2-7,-,TGTGCCAGCGCAGGGGCTACTGACTACGAGCAGTACTTC,CASAGATDYEQYF
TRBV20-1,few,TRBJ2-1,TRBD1,TGCAGTTCCGCGAGGGGGCCTGGTGAGCAGTTCTTC,CSSARGPGEQFF
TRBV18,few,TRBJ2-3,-,TGTGCCAGCTCACCACCTAACAGGGCGGATACGCAGTATTTT,CASSPPNRADTQYF
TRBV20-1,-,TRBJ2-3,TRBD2,TGCAGTGCCAGGCGGGGGTTGAAAGATACGCAGTATTTT,CSARRGLKDTQYF
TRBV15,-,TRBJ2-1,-,TGTGCCACCAGCAAGAGCCGGGGGAGTTCCTACAATGAGCAGTTCTTC,CATSKSRGSSYNEQFF
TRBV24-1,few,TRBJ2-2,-,TGTGCCACCAGTGATGGATGGGGGAAGAGCGGGGAGCTGTTTTTT,CATSDGWGKSGELFF
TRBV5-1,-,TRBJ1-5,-,TGCGCCAGCAGCTTGGTGAGCGGGAGGAATCAGCCCCAGCATTTT,CASSLVSGRNQPQHF
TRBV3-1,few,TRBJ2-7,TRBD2,TGTGCCAGCAGCCAAGATGTCCAGCGGGGCTACGAGCAGTACTTC,CASSQDVQRGYEQYF
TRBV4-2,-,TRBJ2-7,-,TGTGCCAGCAGCCAGGGGGCCACTGGGGATATGTACGAGCAGTACTTC,CASSQGATGDMYEQYF
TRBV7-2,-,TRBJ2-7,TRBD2,TGTGCCAGCAGCTTATCCAGCGGGGGGACCACCTACGAGCAGTACTTC,CASSLSSGGTTYEQYF
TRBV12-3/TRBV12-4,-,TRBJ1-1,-,TGTGCCAGCAGTGTTACAGGGTTCACTGAAGCTTTCTTT,CASSVTGFTEAFF
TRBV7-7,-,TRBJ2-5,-,TGTGCTAGCAGCAAGGGACACCAAGAGACCCAGTACTTC,CASSKGHQETQYF
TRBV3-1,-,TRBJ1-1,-,TGTGCCAGCAGCCAAAACAGCTACACTGAAGCTTTCTTT,CASSQNSYTEAFF
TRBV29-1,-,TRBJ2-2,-,TGCAGCGTCGCACAGGGTTTGCTAGGGACCGGGGAGCTGTTTTTT,CSVAQGLLGTGELFF
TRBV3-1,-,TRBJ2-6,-,TGTGCCAGCAGCCTAGCGACCGGGGCCAACGTCCTGACTTTC,CASSLATGANVLTF
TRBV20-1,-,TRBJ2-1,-,TGCAGTGCTAGGGTTACTAGGGTTCCCTACAATGAGCAGTTCTTC,CSARVTRVPYNEQFF
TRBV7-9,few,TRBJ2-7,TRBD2,TGTGCCAGCAGTACCACTAGCGGGAGCAACGAGCAGTACTTC,CASSTTSGSNEQYF
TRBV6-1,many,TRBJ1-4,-,TGTGCCAGCAGACCTCTTGACAGCTATAATGAAAAACTGTTTTTT,CASRPLDSYNEKLFF
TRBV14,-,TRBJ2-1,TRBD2,TGTGCCAGCAGCCAAGTCAAGCGGGAGAACAATGAGCAGTTCTTC,CASSQVKRENNEQFF
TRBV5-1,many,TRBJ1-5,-,TGTGCCAGCAGCTTAAACAGCAATCAGCCCCAGCATTTT,CASSLNSNQPQHF
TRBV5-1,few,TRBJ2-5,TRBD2,TGCGCCAGCAGCATCCAGACTAGCGGTCAAGAGACCCAGTACTTC,CASSIQTSGQETQYF
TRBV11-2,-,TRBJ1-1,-,TGTGCCAGCAGCGAAAGATATGCGGGGCGAACTGAAGCTTTCTTT,CASSERYAGRTEAFF
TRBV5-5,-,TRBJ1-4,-,TGTGCCAGCAGCTTGGTGGACAGACAAGATTTAGAACTGTTTTTT,CASSLVDRQDLELFF
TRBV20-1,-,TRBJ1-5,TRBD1,TGCAGTGCTAGAATCGGGACAGGGTTTCAGCCCCAGCATTTT,CSARIGTGFQPQHF
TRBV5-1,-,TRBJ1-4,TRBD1,TGCGCCAGCAGAGACGGGACAGTGAATGAAAAACTGTTTTTT,CASRDGTVNEKLFF
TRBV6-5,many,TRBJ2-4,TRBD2,TGTGCCAGCAGTTACTCGGCTAGCGGGGGACTAGCCAAAAACATTCAGTACTTC,CASSYSASGGLAKNIQYF
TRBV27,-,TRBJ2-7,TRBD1,TGTGCCAGCAGAACCGGCGCGACAGGGCTATCTTCCTACGAGCAGTACTTC,CASRTGATGLSSYEQYF
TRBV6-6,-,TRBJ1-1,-,TGTGCCAGCAAAGGCAGCCCCAGCCCTGAAGCTTTCTTT,CASKGSPSPEAFF
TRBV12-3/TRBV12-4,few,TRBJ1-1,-,TGTGCCAGCCTCCGGGGGGCATCAAACACTGAAGCTTTCTTT,CASLRGASNTEAFF
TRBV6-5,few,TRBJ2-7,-,TGTGCCAGCAGTTACTCCGGGGGACCCTCGGGCGAGCAGTACTTC,CASSYSGGPSGEQYF
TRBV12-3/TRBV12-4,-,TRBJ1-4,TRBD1,TGTGCCAGCAGTCAGACCGGGACAGGGTATGAAAAACTGTTTTTT,CASSQTGTGYEKLFF
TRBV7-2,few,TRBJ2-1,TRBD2,TGTGCCAGCAGCCTAACTAGCGGGAGGGCCTACAATGAGCAGTTCTTC,CASSLTSGRAYNEQFF
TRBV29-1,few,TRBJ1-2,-,TGCAGCGTTGAAGATCGAGAGAGCTACACCTTC,CSVEDRESYTF
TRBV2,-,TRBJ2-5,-,TGTGCCAGCAGTGCCAACAGGAAAGAGACCCAGTACTTC,CASSANRKETQYF
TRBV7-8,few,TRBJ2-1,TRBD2,TGTGCCAGCACCCCCCGCGGGAGGGCCAATGAGCAGTTCTTC,CASTPRGRANEQFF
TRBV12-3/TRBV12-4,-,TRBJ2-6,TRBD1,TGTGCCACCAGCAGGGGGTCCGCTGGGGCCAACGTCCTGACTTTC,CATSRGSAGANVLTF
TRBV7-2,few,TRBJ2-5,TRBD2,TGTGCCAGCAGCTTAGACCCTAGCGGGGTCGAGACCCAGTACTTC,CASSLDPSGVETQYF
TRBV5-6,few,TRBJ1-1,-,TGTGCCAGCAGCTTGCGAACGTGGGGGGCGAACACTGAAGCTTTCTTT,CASSLRTWGANTEAFF
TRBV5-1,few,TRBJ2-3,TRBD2,TGCGCCAGCAGAGCGGGGGCATCTCCTCGCACAGATACGCAGTATTTT,CASRAGASPRTDTQYF
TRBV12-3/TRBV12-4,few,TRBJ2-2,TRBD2,TGTGCCAGCAGGATAGCGGGAGTGGGGGAGCTGTTTTTT,CASRIAGVGELFF
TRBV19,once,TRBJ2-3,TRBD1,TGTGCCAGTAGTATTGGGACAGGGGGCGCCGCAGATACGCAGTATTTT,CASSIGTGGAADTQYF
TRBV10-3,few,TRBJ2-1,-,TGTGCCATCAGTGAGGTAGCGAGCTCCTACAATGAGCAGTTCTTC,CAISEVASSYNEQFF
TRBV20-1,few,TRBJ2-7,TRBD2,TGCAGTGCCGAAGGACTAGCGGGAGCTTACGAGCAGTACTTC,CSAEGLAGAYEQYF
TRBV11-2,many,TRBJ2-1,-,TGTGCCAGCACCCTATCGACGGTAAAGACTTACAATGAGCAGTTCTTC,CASTLSTVKTYNEQFF
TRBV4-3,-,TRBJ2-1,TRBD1,TGCGCCAGCAGCCAAGTTGACAGGGGTCTTGAGCAGTTCTTC,CASSQVDRGLEQFF
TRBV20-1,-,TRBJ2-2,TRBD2,TGCAGTGCAAGCCTTGGACTAGCGGGAGTAGGCGGGGAGCTGTTTTTT,CSASLGLAGVGGELFF
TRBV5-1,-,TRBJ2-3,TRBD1,TGCGCCAGCAGCATACCGGGACAGCGGAGCACAGATACGCAGTATTTT,CASSIPGQRSTDTQYF
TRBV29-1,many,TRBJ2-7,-,TGCAGCGTCCGGGGAACTTACGAGCAGTACTTC,CSVRGTYEQYF
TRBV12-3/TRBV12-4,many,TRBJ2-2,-,TGTGCCAGCAGTTTAGGGAGGGGGTCGAGCACCGGGGAGCTGTTTTTT,CASSLGRGSSTGELFF
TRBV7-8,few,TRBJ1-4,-,TGTGCCAGCAGCTTAGTTCCAGGCTTTAATGAAAAACTGTTTTTT,CASSLVPGFNEKLFF
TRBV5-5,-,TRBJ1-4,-,TGTGCCAGCAGCTTACGGACGCCGGCAACTAATGAAAAACTGTTTTTT,CASSLRTPATNEKLFF
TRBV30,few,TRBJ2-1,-,TGTGCCTGGAGTGGAGGCGGGAAGGGCAGCTCCTACAATGAGCAGTTCTTC,CAWSGGGKGSSYNEQFF
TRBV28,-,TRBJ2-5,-,TGTGCCAGCAGTTTTAAACCACCAGAGACCCAGTACTTC,CASSFKPPETQYF
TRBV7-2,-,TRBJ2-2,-,TGTGCCAGCAGCGTAGGGACACACACCGGGGAGCTGTTTTTT,CASSVGTHTGELFF
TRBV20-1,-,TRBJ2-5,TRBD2,TGCAGTGCTAGAGATAGGACTAGCGGGGCCTTGCCCCAGTACTTC,CSARDRTSGALPQYF